Below, 26 T cell receptor beta chains from the same sample are listed, as sequenced in a study of T cells in Graves' hyperthyroidism and ophthalmopathy. TCR beta CDR3 regions were amplified from RNA transcripts. When the TCR CDR3 underwent first-round RT-PCR, the HTBI primer set was used. TCRdb reanalysed the multiplex PCR reads using MiXCR and keeps one entry per CDR3 protein. The sample contains hundreds of thousands of distinct CDR3 sequences, around 16% of which appear only once. The specimen was blood. These receptors were taken from a woman aged 18-29 years with Graves' hyperthyroidism.

This clonotype was counted a few times. The V gene is TRBV7-8, the J gene TRBJ1-2, with D possibly TRBD1 on 6 matching bases. CDR1 and CDR2 from the germline V gene are SGHVS and FQNEAQ. With 2 bases removed from V and 5 bases from J, the gap between germline ends came to 12 bases. CDR3 length equals 14 residues. The CDR3 bases are TGTGCCAGCAGCTTAAACAGGGCCCTGTATGGCTACACCTTC. Translation gives CASSLNRALYGYTF.

This chain joins TRBV5-1 and TRBJ2-5, with TRBD1 matching over 9 bases. Germline V gene data show CDR1 as SGHRS and CDR2 as YFSETQ. The J segment lost 5 bases and the V segment lost 1 base, leaving 9 bases of the junction unmatched. The CDR3 totals 16 residues. The CDR3 region is CASSLSDRGIMETQYF. As DNA, the CDR3 is TGCGCCAGCAGCTTGTCAGACAGGGGGATAATGGAGACCCAGTACTTC.

In its sample, this clonotype was seen many times. The rearrangement joins TRBV7-9 to TRBJ2-7, with D perhaps given as TRBD1 or TRBD2 (5 bases each). The germline V gene encodes CDR1 SEHNR and CDR2 FQNEAQ (reference sequence). The V and J ends lost 4 bases and 8 bases respectively, with 9 bases between them. The CDR3 loop spans 11 amino acids. CDR3 in DNA: TGTGCCAGCAGCTATCAGGGACAGCAGTACTTC. This translates into CASSYQGQQYF.

J is TRBJ2-2 and V is TRBV20-1, with D possibly matching TRBD2 (7 bases). The germline V gene has CDR1 DFQATT and CDR2 SNEGSKA (reference sequence). The length of the CDR3 is 13 residues. V lost 3 bases and J lost 4, with 9 bases in between. The CDR3 DNA is TGCAGTGCTAGCGGGGGGCTCACCGGGGAGCTGTTTTTT. Its translation: CSASGGLTGELFF.

The chain combines TRBV7-3 with TRBJ2-1; D is unresolved. V lost 0 bases to trimming and J lost 6 bases, with 9 bases between them. Per the germline V gene, CDR1 is SGHTA and CDR2 is FQGTGA. This CDR3 is built from 14 residues. This CDR3 reads CASSLTVHTNEQFF. CDR3 bases: TGTGCCAGCAGCTTAACTGTCCACACCAATGAGCAGTTCTTC.

This clonotype was observed at least ten times. The chain carries TRBV5-1 and TRBJ1-2; tentatively, D is TRBD1 (5 bases). This CDR3 contains 14 residues. Germline CDR1 is SGHRS and CDR2 is YFSETQ. Trimming took 2 bases from V and 3 from J, leaving 11 bases between them. CDR3 in amino acids: CASSFAGFDYGYTF. In nucleotides, the CDR3 is TGCGCCAGCAGCTTCGCAGGGTTCGACTATGGCTACACCTTC.

This chain links TRBV20-1 with TRBJ2-7, with TRBD2 matching 15 bases. The CDR3 length is 20 residues. V trimming: 3 bases; J trimming: 0 bases; junction bases outside the gene matches: 15. CDR1 DFQATT and CDR2 SNEGSKA come from the germline V gene (reference sequence). The CDR3 spells CSASTTLTGTSGRFSYEQYF. As DNA, the CDR3 is TGCAGTGCTAGTACAACACTTACCGGGACTAGCGGGAGGTTCTCCTACGAGCAGTACTTC.

The V gene is TRBV7-9, the J gene TRBJ1-1, with TRBD1 matching 9 bases. The germline gives CDR1 SEHNR, CDR2 FQNEAQ (reference sequence). Trimming at V came to 2 bases and at J to 1 base, leaving 5 bases not matched to a gene. This CDR3 is 16 amino acids long. The CDR3 DNA reads TGTGCCAGCAGCTTAACCACGGGACAGGGGAACACTGAAGCTTTCTTT. This sequence encodes CASSLTTGQGNTEAFF.

This clonotype was counted ten times or more. The rearrangement joins TRBV11-2 to TRBJ2-7; no clear D. Deletions cut 6 bases from V and 2 bases from J, with 8 bases between. Germline V gene lookup returns CDR1 SGHAT and CDR2 FQNNGV. The CDR3 has 12 amino acids. The CDR3 loop is CASRGRTYEQYF. CDR3 nucleotide sequence: TGTGCCAGCAGGGGCCGGACCTACGAGCAGTACTTC.

This clonotype was picked up a small number of times. The chain joins TRBV6-1 to TRBJ1-5; no definite D call. With 6 bases removed from V and 3 bases from J, the gap between germline ends came to 6 bases. CDR1 is MNHNS, CDR2 SASEGT, per germline. CDR3 length: 12 residues. The CDR3 is CASRDPNQPQHF. In DNA, the CDR3 is TGTGCCAGCAGGGACCCCAATCAGCCCCAGCATTTT.

The genes are TRBV15 and TRBJ2-1, with 12 bases fitting TRBD2. After removal of 1 base from V and 10 bases from J, the junction contained 5 bases not matched to a gene. Germline loops: CDR1 LNHNV, CDR2 YYDKDF (reference sequence). CDR3 length equals 15 residues. The CDR3 nucleotides are TGTGCCACCAGCAGAGGGACTAGCGGGAAGGCGGAGCAGTTCTTC. Translation: CATSRGTSGKAEQFF.

The chain joins TRBV12-3 or TRBV12-4 to TRBJ2-7; 12 positions match TRBD2. V lost 6 bases and J lost 6; bases outside the gene matches: 18. The CDR3 has 18 residues. CDR3: CASSFGKTSGGSWGEQYF. CDR3 nucleotide sequence: TGTGCCAGCAGCTTCGGGAAGACTAGCGGGGGAAGTTGGGGCGAGCAGTACTTC.

This clonotype occurred a few times. The J gene is TRBJ1-2, the V gene TRBV6-2 or TRBV6-3; no reliable D call. Trimming left V 5 bases short and J 6 bases short, with 10 bases between. Germline lookup yields CDR1 MNHEY and CDR2 SVGEGT. The CDR3 is 12 amino acids. In DNA, the CDR3 is TGTGCCAGCAGTCTCGCCCTAGATGGCTACACCTTC. As protein: CASSLALDGYTF.

This clonotype has ten or more counts. V and J are TRBV3-1 and TRBJ1-1, with D perhaps TRBD1 (6 bases). This CDR3 spans 15 amino acids. CDR1 LGHDT and CDR2 YNNKEL come from the germline V gene (reference sequence). V lost 4 bases, J lost 5 bases, and 17 bases lay in between. CDR3 amino acids: CASSLKGGLWTEAFF. The CDR3 DNA reads as TGTGCCAGCAGCCTAAAGGGGGGGCTGTGGACTGAAGCTTTCTTT.

The chain carries TRBV10-3 and TRBJ2-7; TRBD1 might be the D (6 bases). V was trimmed by 2 bases and J by 5 bases, leaving 10 bases between them. The CDR3 is made up of 13 amino acids. CDR1 and CDR2 (germline): ENHRY, SYGVKD. This CDR3 is CAISEHQGNEQYF. The DNA of the CDR3 is TGTGCCATCAGTGAGCACCAGGGGAACGAGCAGTACTTC.

This clonotype was seen repeatedly, ten times or more. The J gene is TRBJ1-1, the V gene TRBV6-1; TRBD1 is a possible D gene (6 bases). Trimming shortened V by 6 bases and J by 0 bases, and 14 bases separated the two germline ends. This CDR3 is built from 15 residues. CDR1 is MNHNS, CDR2 SASEGT, per germline. The CDR3 spells CASRYRAFMNTEAFF. The DNA for the CDR3 is TGTGCCAGCAGGTACAGGGCCTTCATGAACACTGAAGCTTTCTTT.

As concerns this clonotype: It may be a read error: a sequence one base away is much more abundant. V gene TRBV6-7 combines with J gene TRBJ2-5; D is unclear. TRBV6-7 is assigned to the ORF class and has an uncertain function. This CDR3 has 12 amino acids. The CDR3 DNA follows: TGTGGGGTCACCCCTGGAAGGGAGACCCAGTACTTC. It specifies CGVTPGRETQYF.

The chain links TRBV19 to TRBJ2-1, with D possibly matching TRBD1 (6 bases). Germline CDR1 LNHDA, CDR2 SQIVND (reference sequence). The CDR3 is 14 amino acids. V lost 3 bases and J 7 bases, leaving 13 bases between the germline ends. The CDR3 DNA sequence: TGTGCCAGTAGTATTGGGGGACAATGGAATGAGCAGTTCTTC. Its translation: CASSIGGQWNEQFF.

The table lists this clonotype with many counts. The V and J genes are TRBV5-1 and TRBJ1-2, with 7 bases fitting TRBD1. There are 14 residues in the CDR3. V dropped 2 bases and J dropped 6; count of bases not matched to a gene: 7. In germline, CDR1 is SGHRS, CDR2 YFSETQ. The CDR3 spells CASSLWGQQNGYTF. As DNA, the CDR3 is TGCGCCAGCAGCTTATGGGGACAGCAGAATGGCTACACCTTC.

This clonotype appeared a few times. This chain uses TRBV7-9 with TRBJ1-1; no firm D call. V was clipped by 2 bases and J by 0 bases, with 4 bases between them. This CDR3 is 13 amino acids long. From germline, CDR1 is SEHNR and CDR2 FQNEAQ (reference sequence). Here the CDR3 reads CASSLNVNTEAFF. CDR3 bases: TGTGCCAGCAGCTTAAATGTGAACACTGAAGCTTTCTTT.

The chain couples TRBV4-1 to TRBJ1-1; D ambiguous. The V gene lost 2 bases and the J gene lost 2 bases, with 9 bases spanning the gap. This CDR3 contains 14 residues. Germline V CDR1 and CDR2: MGHRA, YSYEKL. The CDR3 is CASSQYRSNTEAFF. In nucleotides, the CDR3 is TGCGCCAGCAGCCAATATAGATCTAACACTGAAGCTTTCTTT.

J is TRBJ2-7 and V is TRBV28; 11 bases agree with TRBD2. This CDR3 is 16 amino acids long. Germline V CDR1 and CDR2: MDHEN, SYDVKM. The V gene end was trimmed by 3 bases and the J gene end by 3 bases; junction bases not matched to a gene: 7. The CDR3 nucleotides are TGTGCCAGCAGTTTTGGTAGGGGACTAGCGGTCTACGAGCAGTACTTC. Its translation is CASSFGRGLAVYEQYF.

This clonotype was observed once. This rearrangement joins TRBV20-1 to TRBJ2-5; 12 bases map to TRBD2. The CDR3 has 14 residues. CDR1 and CDR2 (germline): DFQATT, SNEGSKA (reference sequence). The V segment lost 3 bases and the J segment 5 bases; nucleotides outside the gene matches: 4. The CDR3 region has the DNA TGCAGTGCTAGCTTCGGACTAGCGGGGGAGACCCAGTACTTC. As protein: CSASFGLAGETQYF.

This clonotype came up many times. The J gene is TRBJ2-3, the V gene TRBV6-4, with D perhaps TRBD2 (6 bases). Germline CDR1 MRHNA, CDR2 SNTAGT. Trimming removed 3 bases from V and 0 bases from J, with 13 bases in between. The CDR3 spans 16 residues. CDR3 sequence (DNA): TGTGCCAGCAGTGAAGGGGCCGGGACTAGCACAGATACGCAGTATTTT. This gives the protein CASSEGAGTSTDTQYF.

This chain links TRBV7-9 with TRBJ2-3, with 7 bases matching TRBD2. The CDR3 has 16 residues. V was pared by 3 bases and J by 1 base, with 7 bases of the junction left unmatched. Per the germline V gene, CDR1 is SEHNR and CDR2 is FQNEAQ (reference sequence). CDR3 protein: CASSFARGKGTDTQYF. The CDR3, as DNA: TGTGCCAGCAGCTTCGCGCGGGGGAAGGGCACAGATACGCAGTATTTT.

This clonotype was found many times. Germline and junction disagree at one end, which may indicate a read error. The CDR3 coding sequence is TGTGCCAGCAGCCGACCACCGGACAGATACGGGCAGTACTTC. Residues: CASSRPPDRYGQYF. This chain uses TRBV11-2 with TRBJ2-7, with D tentatively TRBD1 (6 bases). There are 14 residues in the CDR3. The V gene's germline CDR1 is SGHAT and CDR2 FQNNGV.